This record looks at one TCR beta chain sequence and its context. Under the authors' procedure: Estimation of nucleated cell counts was performed using reference gene primer amplification. Sequenced by immunoSEQ multiplex PCR; TCRdb stores in-frame clones only, minus some. For V, J and clone size, that table is used; D and trimming come from the DNA. The repertoire holds some 100,000 clones, with about 82% as singletons. This record comes from a study of blood T cell repertoires in COVID-19. The wider study: Acute and convalescent COVID-19 specimens originated in the United States, Italy and Spain. Nucleic acid was either cDNA or gDNA, and it came from T cells, B-cell-depleted T cells, or PBMCs.

Deletions cut 3 bases from V and 7 bases from J, with 13 bases between. The CDR3 runs 13 residues. This clonotype originated in a woman aged 70-85 years with active or convalescent COVID-19. The sample comprised peripheral blood. The chain has TRBV12-3 or TRBV12-4 and TRBJ2-7, with a tentative D call TRBD1 (6 bases). The CDR3 DNA follows: TGTGCCAGCAGTTTGATGGGGGCACGGGAGCAGTACTTC. Translating gives CASSLMGAREQYF.